The next 16 T cell receptor beta chains were all read from a single sample in a study of blood T cell repertoires in COVID-19 (dated by TCRdb to the early 2020s). The library relied on the immunoSEQ multiplex PCR assay. TCRdb's version of the immuneACCESS table is confined to in-frame rearrangements and falls short of the full clone set. An unresolved V gene accounts for under half of the shortfall where checked; the remainder is of unknown origin. The sample table contains 120,000 to 150,000 clones; only one count was recorded for approximately 87% of them. The ten largest clones represent under 9% of the sample. The specimen was peripheral blood. These receptors were obtained from a woman between 45 and 60 years old with active or convalescent COVID-19.

This clone was seen a single time. V usage is TRBV7-2 and J usage is TRBJ2-5, with 8 bases aligning to TRBD2. The CDR3 is made up of 15 amino acids. V was clipped by 3 bases and J by 2 bases; unmatched bases: 5. Germline CDR1 and CDR2: SGHTA and FQGNSA. The CDR3 region has the DNA TGTGCCAGCAGCTTTAATAGCGGGGTTCAAGAGACCCAGTACTTC. Residues: CASSFNSGVQETQYF.

This chain joins TRBV4-2 and TRBJ1-6, with D perhaps matching TRBD1 (6 bases). Germline-derived CDR1 and CDR2 are LGHNA and YNFKEQ. The CDR3 is 15 residues long. The V end was cut by 1 base, the J end by 9 bases, with 13 bases between. The CDR3 reads CASSQAGTLGSPLHF. For the CDR3, the DNA is TGTGCCAGCAGCCAAGCAGGGACATTGGGTTCACCCCTCCACTTT.

The chain joins TRBV30 to TRBJ1-5; D gene uncertain. CDR3 length: 13 amino acids. CDR1 and CDR2 from the germline V gene are GTSNPN and SVGIG (reference sequence). Trimming shortened V by 0 bases and J by 7 bases, and 10 bases separated the two germline ends. The DNA of the CDR3 is TGTGCCTGGAGTGTTGGAAGCGACCAGCCCCAGCATTTT. It codes for CAWSVGSDQPQHF.

With respect to this clone: One junction end does not reproduce the germline sequence, and a read error may be involved. DNA of the CDR3: TGTGCCTGGAGTAGGGAGGGGACACTAGCCCTTTTT. Translating gives CAWSREGTLALF. V is TRBV30 and J is TRBJ1-4; TRBD1 is a possible D gene (6 bases). The V gene's germline CDR1 is GTSNPN and CDR2 SVGIG (reference sequence). This CDR3 has 12 residues.

The chain joins TRBV18 to TRBJ2-2; the match to TRBD2 covers 11 bases. Per germline, CDR1 KGHSH and CDR2 LQKENI. J lost 6 bases, V lost 1 base, and 4 bases had no gene match. The CDR3 runs 16 residues. The CDR3 region is CASSPRTLAGAGELFF. DNA of the CDR3: TGTGCCAGCTCACCACGTACACTAGCGGGAGCCGGGGAGCTGTTTTTT.

J is TRBJ1-5 and V is TRBV24-1; D call uncertain. Germline assignment: CDR1 KGHDR and CDR2 SFDVKD. V lost 0 bases to trimming and J lost 0 bases, with 2 bases between them. CDR3 size: 14 residues. CDR3 sequence (DNA): TGTGCCACCAGTGATTTGTATAGCAATCAGCCCCAGCATTTT. Residues: CATSDLYSNQPQHF.

The genes are TRBV7-9 and TRBJ2-7; perhaps TRBD2 as D (5 bases). This CDR3 region has 15 residues. Germline V gives CDR1 SEHNR, CDR2 FQNEAQ (reference sequence). Trimming stripped 1 base from V and 7 bases from J, with 17 bases between. This CDR3 is CASSLGLSDPSEQYF. CDR3 bases: TGTGCCAGCAGCTTAGGACTATCCGACCCCTCGGAGCAGTACTTC.

V gene TRBV7-2 combines with J gene TRBJ2-7, with 7 bases that match TRBD1. The junction had 8 bases not matched to a gene; V was cut back by 6 bases and J by 3 bases. The CDR3 totals 14 residues. CDR1 is SGHTA and CDR2 is FQGNSA in the germline V gene. DNA for the CDR3: TGTGCCAGCAGGGGACCGGGACAGAGCTACGAGCAGTACTTC. It yields the protein CASRGPGQSYEQYF.

The V call is TRBV7-6, the J call TRBJ1-2; no reliable D call. Germline V gives CDR1 SGHVS, CDR2 FNYEAQ. V was cut by 5 bases and J by 3 bases, with 16 bases left in between. CDR3 length: 15 residues. In DNA form, the CDR3 reads TGTGCCAGCAGCCCGGAGGGTATCGACTACTATGGCTACACCTTC. It yields the protein CASSPEGIDYYGYTF.

This clone was detected a few times. The chain uses TRBV7-3 and TRBJ2-3, with 13 positions matching TRBD2. Germline loops: CDR1 SGHTA, CDR2 FQGTGA. The trim removed 2 bases at V and 5 bases at J, leaving 7 bases unmatched. This CDR3 region has 17 residues. The CDR3 region is CASSLAGTSGVQDTQYF. The CDR3 bases are TGTGCCAGCAGCTTAGCTGGGACTAGCGGGGTGCAAGATACGCAGTATTTT. Full variable domain (remainder filled in from reference TRBV7-3 and TRBJ2-3): GAGVSQTPSNKVTEKGKYVELRCDPISGHTALYWYRQSLGQGPEFLIYFQGTGAADDSGLPNDRFFAVRPEGSVSTLKIQRTERGDSAVYLCASSLAGTSGVQDTQYFGPGTRLTVL.

The chain links TRBV4-1 to TRBJ1-5, with TRBD1 identical over 8 bases. The V gene end was trimmed by 0 bases and the J gene end by 0 bases; junction bases not matched to a gene: 7. The CDR3 is 18 residues long. Per the germline V gene, CDR1 is MGHRA and CDR2 is YSYEKL. The CDR3 is CASSQEGQEYFSNQPQHF. The CDR3 region has the DNA TGCGCCAGCAGCCAAGAGGGACAGGAGTATTTTAGCAATCAGCCCCAGCATTTT.

This chain links TRBV10-3 with TRBJ2-7, with 7 bases fitting TRBD1. CDR1 is ENHRY and CDR2 is SYGVKD in the germline V gene. With V trimmed by 4 bases and J by 2 bases, 11 bases remained unmatched. The CDR3 totals 16 residues. The DNA for the CDR3 is TGTGCCATCAGTGGAGGTGTGGGGACAGTTACCTACGAGCAGTACTTC. The encoded protein is CAISGGVGTVTYEQYF.

The rearrangement links TRBV28 to TRBJ2-1; tentatively, D is TRBD2 (6 bases). This CDR3 comprises 16 residues. Per germline, CDR1 MDHEN and CDR2 SYDVKM. Trimming shortened V by 1 base and J by 3 bases, and 13 bases separated the two germline ends. CDR3 amino acids: CASSLSGVVGYNEQFF. Written as DNA, the CDR3 is TGTGCCAGCAGTTTATCGGGGGTAGTTGGCTACAATGAGCAGTTCTTC.

The V call is TRBV29-1, the J call TRBJ1-1; D is unresolved. Germline CDR1 SQVTM, CDR2 ANQGSEA. The V gene lost 7 bases and the J gene lost 3 bases, with 9 bases spanning the gap. This CDR3 is 11 amino acids long. CDR3 region: CSGFIDTEAFF. The CDR3 coding sequence is TGCAGCGGATTCATAGACACTGAAGCTTTCTTT.

The chain links TRBV19 to TRBJ2-4, with 9 nucleotides matching TRBD1. This CDR3 comprises 15 residues. Germline CDR1 reads LNHDA; CDR2 reads SQIVND (reference sequence). J lost 6 bases, V lost 11 bases, and 14 bases had no gene match. The CDR3 protein is CAASPGTGRGNIQYF. CDR3 nucleotides: TGTGCCGCCAGTCCCGGGACAGGGAGGGGAAACATTCAGTACTTC. Complete variable domain (other parts from reference TRBV19 and TRBJ2-4): DGGITQSPKYLFRKEGQNVTLSCEQNLNHDAMYWYRQDPGQGLRLIYYSQIVNDFQKGDIAEGYSVSREKKESFPLTVTSAQKNPTAFYLCAASPGTGRGNIQYFGAGTRLSVL.

The chain carries TRBV11-3 and TRBJ1-2, with 12 positions matching TRBD1. Trimming at V came to 4 bases and at J to 8 bases, leaving 5 bases not matched to a gene. Germline lookup yields CDR1 SGHNT and CDR2 YENEEA. There are 14 residues in the CDR3. Here the CDR3 DNA reads TGTGCCAGCAGCTCGGGACAGGGGGCGGAGGGCTACACCTTC. Translating it yields CASSSGQGAEGYTF.